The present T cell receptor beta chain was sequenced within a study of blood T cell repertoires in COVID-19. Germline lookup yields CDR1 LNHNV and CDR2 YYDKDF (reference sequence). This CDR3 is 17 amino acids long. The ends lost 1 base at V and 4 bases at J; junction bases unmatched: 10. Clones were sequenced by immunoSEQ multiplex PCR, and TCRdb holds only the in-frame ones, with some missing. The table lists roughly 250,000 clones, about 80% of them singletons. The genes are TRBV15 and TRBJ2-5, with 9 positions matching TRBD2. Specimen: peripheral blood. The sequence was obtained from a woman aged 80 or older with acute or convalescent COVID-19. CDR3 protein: CATSRGVGGGAGETQYF. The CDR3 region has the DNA TGTGCCACCAGCAGAGGGGTAGGCGGGGGGGCTGGAGAGACCCAGTACTTC.